This T cell receptor beta chain was identified in a study of cytomegalovirus exposure and HLA in healthy donors. The PCR contained 60 Vbeta and 13 Jbeta primers. Assay used: immunoSEQ multiplex PCR; TCRdb lists only in-frame clones, some missing. This table holds about 150,000 clones, roughly four fifths found once. As regards this clone: Its antigen is unknown.

Trimming removed 5 bases from V and 3 bases from J; junction bases left unmatched: 5. Germline lookup yields CDR1 LNHDA and CDR2 SQIVND (reference sequence). This CDR3 region has 16 residues. Study-wide findings and caveats: Within an earlier analysis, most TCR beta V segments proved productive either about 90% or about 30% of the time.

Material for sequencing was PBMCs. The chain recombines TRBV19 with TRBJ2-1; 12 positions match TRBD2. The receptor comes from a female donor in good health and CMV-seropositive. CDR3 nucleotides: TGTGCCAGTAGTTTCCGGACTAGCGGGGTCTACAATGAGCAGTTCTTC. The encoded protein is CASSFRTSGVYNEQFF. The full variable domain, rest sourced from reference TRBV19 and TRBJ2-1, is DGGITQSPKYLFRKEGQNVTLSCEQNLNHDAMYWYRQDPGQGLRLIYYSQIVNDFQKGDIAEGYSVSREKKESFPLTVTSAQKNPTAFYLCASSFRTSGVYNEQFFGPGTRLTVL.